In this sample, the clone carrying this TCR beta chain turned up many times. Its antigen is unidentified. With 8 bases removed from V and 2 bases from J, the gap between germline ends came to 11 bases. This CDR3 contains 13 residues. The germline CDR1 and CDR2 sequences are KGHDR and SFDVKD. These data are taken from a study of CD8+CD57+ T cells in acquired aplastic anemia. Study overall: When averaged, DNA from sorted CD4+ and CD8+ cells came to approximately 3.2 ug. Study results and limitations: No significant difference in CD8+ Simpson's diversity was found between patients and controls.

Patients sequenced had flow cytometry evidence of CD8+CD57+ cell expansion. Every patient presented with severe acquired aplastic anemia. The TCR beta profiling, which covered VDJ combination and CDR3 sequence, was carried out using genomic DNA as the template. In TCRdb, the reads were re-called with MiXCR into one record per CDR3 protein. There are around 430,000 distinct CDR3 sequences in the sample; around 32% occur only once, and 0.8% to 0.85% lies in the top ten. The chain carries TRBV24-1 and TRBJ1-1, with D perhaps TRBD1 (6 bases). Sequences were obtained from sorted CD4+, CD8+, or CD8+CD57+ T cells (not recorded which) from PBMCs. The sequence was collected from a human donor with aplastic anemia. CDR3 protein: CATKAGDNTEAFF. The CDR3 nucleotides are TGTGCCACCAAGGCAGGGGACAACACTGAAGCTTTCTTT.